At least ten counts were recorded for the clone carrying this TCR beta chain. Antigen unknown. The data originate from a study of identical twins. TCRdb re-called the 5' RACE reads through MiXCR, storing one row per CDR3 protein. Of 200,000 to 250,000 distinct CDR3 sequences in the sample, roughly 7% were seen once. Study outcomes and limitations: The analysis was cross-sectional rather than longitudinal within donors. Abundant beta clonotypes from cord blood bore fewer insertions; memory repertoires lacked this pattern.

V gave up 6 bases and J gave up 3 bases, with 11 bases separating them. This CDR3 has 14 residues. The germline CDR1 and CDR2 sequences are ENHRY and SYGVKD. Every sampled donor was Caucasian and healthy. These data were likewise used in another study, on yellow fever vaccine responses in identical twins.

The genes are TRBV10-3 and TRBJ2-2; D is perhaps TRBD2 (6 bases). The sequencing input was memory (CD45RO+) T cells sorted from blood. The receptor was isolated from a young woman in good health. In nucleotides, the CDR3 is TGTGCCATCAGACTAGGAGGGGACACCGGGGAGCTGTTTTTT. Translating gives CAIRLGGDTGELFF.